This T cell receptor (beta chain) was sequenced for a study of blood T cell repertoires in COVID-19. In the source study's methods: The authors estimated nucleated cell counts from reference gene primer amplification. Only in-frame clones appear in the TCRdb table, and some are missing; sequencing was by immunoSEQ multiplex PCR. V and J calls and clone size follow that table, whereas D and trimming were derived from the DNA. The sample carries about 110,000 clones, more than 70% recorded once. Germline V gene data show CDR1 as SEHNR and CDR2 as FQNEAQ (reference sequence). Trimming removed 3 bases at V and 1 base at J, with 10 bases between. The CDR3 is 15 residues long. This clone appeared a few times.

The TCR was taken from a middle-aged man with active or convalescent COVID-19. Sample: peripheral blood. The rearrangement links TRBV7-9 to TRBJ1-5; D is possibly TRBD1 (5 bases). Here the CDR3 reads CASSFAGASNQPQHF. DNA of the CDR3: TGTGCCAGCAGCTTCGCTGGGGCCAGCAATCAGCCCCAGCATTTT.